The next 24 T cell receptor beta chains were all read from a single sample in a study of type 1 regulatory T cells. The antigens of these receptors remain unknown. TCRdb re-called the reads with MiXCR, one entry per CDR3 protein. The sample has about 68,000 distinct CDR3 sequences, about three fifths seen once. Sample: cultured T cells, either the whole culture or a sorted T cell fraction (not recorded which). As to subset: Tr1-enriched cell product generated in vitro against host alloantigens. The origin of the receptors is a human donor in good health.

In this sample, this clonotype turned up a few times. This chain connects TRBV12-3 or TRBV12-4 to TRBJ2-5; 10 positions agree with TRBD1. The CDR3 has 15 residues. The V and J ends lost 6 bases and 3 bases, in that order; junction bases with no gene match: 7. CDR3: CASSPRTGGKETQYF. CDR3 nucleotide sequence: TGTGCCAGCAGCCCCCGGACAGGGGGTAAAGAGACCCAGTACTTC.

The rearrangement joins TRBV13 to TRBJ2-7; the match to TRBD2 covers 13 bases. There are 15 residues in the CDR3. The V gene end was trimmed by 6 bases and the J gene end by 5 bases; junction bases not matched to a gene: 7. Germline V gene data show CDR1 as PRHDT and CDR2 as FYEKMQ (reference sequence). CDR3: CASRSGLAGDHEQYF. The CDR3, as DNA: TGTGCCAGCAGATCCGGACTAGCGGGAGACCACGAGCAGTACTTC.

The rearrangement uses TRBV28 and TRBJ2-1, with 10 bases identical to TRBD1. The ends lost 7 bases at V and 6 bases at J; junction bases unmatched: 3. CDR3 size: 13 residues. Per the germline V gene, CDR1 is MDHEN and CDR2 is SYDVKM. CDR3 nucleotides: TGTGCCAGCAAGGGGACAGGGGTCAATGAGCAGTTCTTC. The encoded protein is CASKGTGVNEQFF.

This clonotype was recorded many times. The chain couples TRBV7-2 to TRBJ1-4; D call uncertain. This CDR3 has 13 amino acids. With 6 bases removed from V and 8 bases from J, the gap between germline ends came to 13 bases. Germline V gene data show CDR1 as SGHTA and CDR2 as FQGNSA. This CDR3 reads CASSRGFWEKLFF. In DNA, the CDR3 is TGTGCCAGCAGTCGAGGTTTTTGGGAAAAACTGTTTTTT.

This chain uses TRBV20-1 with TRBJ1-2, with 8 bases aligning to TRBD1. After removal of 0 bases from V and 14 bases from J, the junction contained 20 bases not matched to a gene. This CDR3 has 16 amino acids. The germline CDR1 and CDR2 sequences are DFQATT and SNEGSKA (reference sequence). CDR3: CSARDPGGAPVDVGTF. Written as DNA, the CDR3 is TGCAGTGCTAGAGATCCAGGGGGCGCTCCCGTGGATGTAGGAACCTTC.

The chain recombines TRBV5-1 with TRBJ2-3, with D maybe TRBD2 (5 bases). V was trimmed by 0 bases and J by 2 bases, leaving 13 bases between them. The CDR3 consists of 16 residues. The germline V gene has CDR1 SGHRS and CDR2 YFSETQ. The CDR3 coding sequence is TGCGCCAGCAGCTTGGCCAGGTCGGGGAACACAGATACGCAGTATTTT. This gives the protein CASSLARSGNTDTQYF.

V usage is TRBV27 and J usage is TRBJ1-1; 8 positions agree with TRBD1. Germline loops: CDR1 MNHEY, CDR2 SMNVEV (reference sequence). The J segment lost 7 bases and the V segment lost 6 bases, leaving 7 bases of the junction unmatched. This CDR3 contains 13 residues. As DNA, the CDR3 is TGTGCCAGCAGCCGACAGGGGAACGTTGAAGCTTTCTTT. Translation: CASSRQGNVEAFF.

The chain couples TRBV12-5 to TRBJ2-1; D assignment may be TRBD1 or TRBD2 (5 bases each). Germline V gives CDR1 LGHNT, CDR2 FRNRAP. The CDR3 runs 12 residues. The V end lost 4 bases, the J end lost 8 bases, and 9 bases lay between the germline ends. The CDR3: CASGWGSYEQFF. Written as DNA, the CDR3 is TGTGCTAGTGGTTGGGGGTCCTATGAGCAGTTCTTC.

In this sample, this clonotype turned up a few times. This chain links TRBV4-3 with TRBJ2-2; 9 bases match TRBD2. The germline gives CDR1 LGHNA, CDR2 YSLEER. The CDR3 is made up of 15 amino acids. The V gene end was trimmed by 2 bases and the J gene end by 4 bases; junction bases not matched to a gene: 2. The CDR3 DNA reads as TGCGCCAGCAGCCAAACGGGACTAGCCACCGGGGAGCTGTTTTTT. It codes for CASSQTGLATGELFF.

The chain has TRBV5-1 and TRBJ2-5, with D hard to call. Germline V lookup: CDR1 SGHRS, CDR2 YFSETQ. Deletions cut 3 bases from V and 5 bases from J, with 8 bases between. The CDR3 totals 12 residues. The CDR3 reads CASSSGRETQYF. The CDR3 DNA follows: TGCGCCAGCAGCTCGGGTAGGGAGACCCAGTACTTC.

This clonotype came up a few times. The CDR3 protein is CASSLGDTEAFF. The CDR3 DNA sequence: TGCGCCAGCAGCTTGGGGGACACTGAAGCTTTCTTT. This sequence joins TRBV5-1 and TRBJ1-1; D is unclear. Trimming left V 0 bases short and J 3 bases short, with 3 bases between. The germline V gene has CDR1 SGHRS and CDR2 YFSETQ. CDR3 length: 12 residues.

The rearrangement joins TRBV19 to TRBJ2-7; 8 bases align to TRBD1. In germline, CDR1 is LNHDA, CDR2 SQIVND (reference sequence). V lost 4 bases and J lost 1; bases outside the gene matches: 0. The CDR3 is 13 residues long. The CDR3 is CASSRTGSYEQYF. CDR3 in DNA: TGTGCCAGTAGTAGGACAGGGTCCTACGAGCAGTACTTC.

The rearrangement joins TRBV20-1 to TRBJ2-7; 9 bases are shared with TRBD2. Germline V CDR1 and CDR2: DFQATT, SNEGSKA (reference sequence). This CDR3 has 15 amino acids. The J segment lost 6 bases and the V segment lost 3 bases, leaving 12 bases of the junction unmatched. The CDR3 loop is CSARNPTSGFSEQYF. For the CDR3, the DNA is TGCAGTGCTAGGAATCCGACTAGCGGCTTTTCCGAGCAGTACTTC.

The chain couples TRBV18 to TRBJ2-2, with 7 bases fitting TRBD2. J gave up 2 bases and V 2 bases, and 8 bases lay outside the gene matches. From germline, CDR1 is KGHSH and CDR2 LQKENI. The CDR3 has 17 residues. The CDR3: CASSPYPLAGNTGELFF. The DNA for the CDR3 is TGTGCCAGCTCACCATATCCGTTAGCGGGTAACACCGGGGAGCTGTTTTTT.

The genes are TRBV2 and TRBJ2-2; 11 nucleotides match TRBD2. V lost 4 bases to trimming and J lost 5 bases; unmatched junction nucleotides: 3. The CDR3 extends over 15 amino acids. Germline V gene sequence: CDR1 SNHLY, CDR2 FYNNEI. The CDR3 DNA reads TGTGCCAGCAGTGGACTAGCGGGACGGACCGGGGAGCTGTTTTTT. It specifies CASSGLAGRTGELFF. The complete variable domain, with remaining parts taken from reference TRBV2 and TRBJ2-2, reads EPEVTQTPSHQVTQMGQEVILRCVPISNHLYFYWYRQILGQKVEFLVSFYNNEISEKSEIFDDQFSVERPDGSNFTLKIRSTKLEDSAMYFCASSGLAGRTGELFFGEGSRLTVL.

V gene TRBV5-1 combines with J gene TRBJ1-3; D may be TRBD1 (5 bases). Looked up from germline, CDR1 is SGHRS and CDR2 is YFSETQ. The CDR3 spans 15 residues. With 0 bases removed from V and 1 base from J, the gap between germline ends came to 8 bases. CDR3 DNA: TGCGCCAGCAGCTTGGACGGGGGTTCTGGAAACACCATATATTTT. The encoded protein is CASSLDGGSGNTIYF. Drawing the rest from reference TRBV5-1 and TRBJ1-3, the complete variable domain is KAGVTQTPRYLIKTRGQQVTLSCSPISGHRSVSWYQQTPGQGLQFLFEYFSETQRNKGNFPGRFSGRQFSNSRSEMNVSTLELGDSALYLCASSLDGGSGNTIYFGEGSWLTVV.

In this sample, this clonotype turned up many times. DNA for the CDR3: TGTGCCAGCAGCACCCCCTACGAGCAGTACTTC. Amino acid sequence: CASSTPYEQYF. V usage is TRBV3-1 and J usage is TRBJ2-7, with no clear D. The CDR3 loop spans 11 amino acids. The V gene's germline CDR1 is LGHDT and CDR2 YNNKEL (reference sequence). V lost 5 bases to trimming and J lost 2 bases, with 4 bases between them.

V usage is TRBV5-6 and J usage is TRBJ2-3; possible D gene TRBD1, 5 bases. CDR1 and CDR2 from the germline V gene are SGHDT and YYEEEE. The CDR3 is 14 amino acids. V was clipped by 3 bases and J by 2 bases, with 10 bases between them. CDR3 in DNA: TGTGCCAGCAGCTCTCGACAGATCACAGATACGCAGTATTTT. Its translation: CASSSRQITDTQYF.

V and J are TRBV7-9 and TRBJ2-1, with a weak D call TRBD2 (6 bases). Germline lookup yields CDR1 SEHNR and CDR2 FQNEAQ (reference sequence). The V end lost 0 bases, the J end lost 13 bases, and 16 bases lay between the germline ends. The CDR3 totals 14 residues. The CDR3 sequence: CASSLAEGTGGQFF. The CDR3 region has the DNA TGTGCCAGCAGCTTAGCGGAAGGGACCGGGGGACAGTTCTTC.

This clonotype was recorded a few times. This chain joins TRBV5-5 and TRBJ2-3; no reliable D call. Deletions cut 5 bases from V and 2 bases from J, with 18 bases between. This CDR3 contains 16 residues. Germline-derived CDR1 and CDR2 are SGHKS and YYEKEE (reference sequence). CDR3 coding DNA: TGTGCCAGCAGTTCCGCCGTCTTGGGCCCCACAGATACGCAGTATTTT. This encodes CASSSAVLGPTDTQYF.

This clonotype was observed many times. V and J are TRBV11-2 and TRBJ2-4, with D uncertain. V was clipped by 3 bases and J by 7 bases, with 7 bases between them. In germline, CDR1 is SGHAT, CDR2 FQNNGV. CDR3 length: 12 residues. The CDR3 DNA sequence: TGTGCCAGCAGCTTCGGTCCGAACATTCAGTACTTC. It yields the protein CASSFGPNIQYF.

This rearrangement joins TRBV12-3 or TRBV12-4 to TRBJ1-5; D unresolved. The germline V and J ends were trimmed by 2 bases and 5 bases, with 7 bases remaining between them. CDR3 size: 13 residues. The CDR3 coding sequence is TGTGCCAGCAGTTTACAGATCTATCAGCCCCAGCATTTT. Amino acid sequence: CASSLQIYQPQHF.

About this clonotype: A read error is possible here, since a much larger clone lies one base away. CDR3 sequence (DNA): TGCAGTGATAGGCGAGTAAGCAATCAGCCCCAGTATTTT. This codes for CSDRRVSNQPQYF. J is TRBJ1-5 and V is TRBV20-1; D uncertain. The DNA end is more similar to TRBJ2-3, so the J call may be wrong. This CDR3 spans 13 amino acids. Germline CDR1 reads DFQATT; CDR2 reads SNEGSKA (reference sequence).

This clonotype was found once. The chain employs TRBV9 and TRBJ2-3; D remains ambiguous. Germline CDR1 SGDLS, CDR2 YYNGEE. Trimming stripped 3 bases from V and 2 bases from J, with 10 bases between. The CDR3 runs 14 residues. CDR3 in DNA: TGTGCCAGCAGCGATACTACCTTCACAGATACGCAGTATTTT. This codes for CASSDTTFTDTQYF.